Listed here are 7 T cell receptor beta chains from one sample, sequenced in a study of immune evolution from preneoplasia to lung adenocarcinoma (dated by TCRdb to the early 2020s). Library creation used the immunoSEQ multiplex PCR assay. Drawn from immuneACCESS, this table holds only the in-frame rearrangements with V and J called that TCRdb kept. Clones are partly lost; checked studies trace under half to an unresolved V gene and leave the rest unexplained. In all, the sample holds about 10,000 clones, and about four fifths of those were seen once. The top ten clonotypes cover around 5% of the sample. Material: FFPE minimally invasive lung adenocarcinoma tissue. Interpreted using the paper, the cell subset or site label stands for: micro-invasive lung adenocarcinoma (MIA). The source is a person aged 70 to 85 with lung adenocarcinoma.

A few counts support this clone. This sequence joins TRBV30 and TRBJ1-3; a possible D gene is TRBD1 (5 bases). Germline V gene lookup returns CDR1 GTSNPN and CDR2 SVGIG (reference sequence). The V end lost 0 bases, the J end lost 2 bases, and 11 bases lay between the germline ends. CDR3 length: 15 residues. Written as DNA, the CDR3 is TGTGCCTGGAGTGTAAGAACAGGCCCTGGAAACACCATATATTTT. This codes for CAWSVRTGPGNTIYF. The full variable domain, with the rest looked up from reference TRBV30 and TRBJ1-3, is SQTIHQWPATLVQPVGSPLSLECTVEGTSNPNLYWYRQAAGRGLQLLFYSVGIGQISSEVPQNLSASRPQDRQFILSSKKLLLSDSGFYLCAWSVRTGPGNTIYFGEGSWLTVV.

The rearrangement links TRBV19 to TRBJ1-2, with TRBD1 matching 7 bases. CDR1 LNHDA and CDR2 SQIVND come from the germline V gene (reference sequence). The CDR3 runs 14 residues. Trimming cost V 6 bases and J 3 bases; bases outside gene matches: 7. The CDR3: CASRTGQLYYGYTF. In nucleotides, the CDR3 is TGTGCCAGTAGGACGGGACAGCTTTACTATGGCTACACCTTC.

This sequence joins TRBV27 and TRBJ1-1; D might be TRBD1 (5 bases). Germline CDR1 and CDR2: MNHEY and SMNVEV (reference sequence). The ends were cut back, 5 bases at V and 1 base at J, with 8 bases in the middle. CDR3 size: 13 residues. In DNA, the CDR3 is TGTGCCAGCAGTCGCAGGGAGAACACTGAAGCTTTCTTT. It is translated as CASSRRENTEAFF.

V and J are TRBV9 and TRBJ2-1; tentatively, D is TRBD1 (5 bases). The CDR3 is 13 residues long. V gave up 0 bases and J gave up 9 bases, with 10 bases separating them. CDR1 SGDLS and CDR2 YYNGEE come from the germline V gene. This chain's CDR3 is CASSVEWGGEQFF. The CDR3 DNA sequence: TGTGCCAGCAGCGTAGAGTGGGGCGGTGAGCAGTTCTTC. The full variable domain, its missing parts supplied by reference TRBV9 and TRBJ2-1, is DSGVTQTPKHLITATGQRVTLRCSPRSGDLSVYWYQQSLDQGLQFLIQYYNGEERAKGNILERFSAQQFPDLHSELNLSSLELGDSALYFCASSVEWGGEQFFGPGTRLTVL.

The V and J genes are TRBV4-2 and TRBJ1-2, with D possibly TRBD1 on 5 matching bases. This CDR3 spans 13 amino acids. Trimming cost V 4 bases and J 4 bases, with 10 bases left between them. Germline CDR1 reads LGHNA; CDR2 reads YNFKEQ. The CDR3 sequence is CASSPTASYGYTF. The DNA of the CDR3 is TGTGCCAGCAGCCCGACAGCTTCCTATGGCTACACCTTC.

Only one count was recorded for this clone. This sequence joins TRBV20-1 and TRBJ1-1; D call uncertain. Deletions cut 3 bases from V and 8 bases from J, with 10 bases between. CDR3 length equals 11 residues. Germline loops: CDR1 DFQATT, CDR2 SNEGSKA (reference sequence). CDR3: CSARTPREAFF. The DNA for the CDR3 is TGCAGTGCTAGGACTCCGAGAGAAGCTTTCTTT.

This sequence joins TRBV18 and TRBJ1-6; no reliable D call. The CDR3 is 17 residues long. Looked up from germline, CDR1 is KGHSH and CDR2 is LQKENI. Trimming removed 2 bases from V and 3 bases from J, with 14 bases in between. CDR3 bases: TGTGCCAGCTCACCAAGCATCGGCAGGAGCTATAATTCACCCCTCCACTTT. Its translation: CASSPSIGRSYNSPLHF.